This TCR beta chain was found in a study of human T cells and chemical hapten exposure. In the study overall: Patch tests delivered 0.01% DPC to the upper back and were evaluated at 6 days.

How the authors handled the data: TCRs per sample had a median of approximately 98,000 and ranged from roughly 23,224 to 700,000. TCRdb analysed the RACE reads with MiXCR anew, one entry per CDR3 protein. The V and J calls and clone size come from TCRdb's table, not from the authors' own analysis. The sample lists about 270,000 distinct CDR3 sequences, over 7.5% occurring once. Study-wide results and limits: Clustering by CDR3 similarity yielded significantly more large clusters from expanded TCRs than controls.

The CDR3 length is 15 residues. V lost 0 bases and J lost 0, with 7 bases in between. CDR1 and CDR2 (germline): SGHRS, YFSETQ. Time point in this sample: pre-sensitization, week 0. Treatment indicated: therapeutic diphenylcyclopropenone sensitization with weekly scalp DPC. A few counts support this clonotype. No antigen is known for it. The TCR comes from a man younger than 35 with alopecia areata. Some clones in this sample may be carry-over from other donors' samples. V gene TRBV5-1 combines with J gene TRBJ2-4; D is unresolved. The material sequenced was whole blood, taken in connection with sensitization to the hapten diphenylcyclopropenone (DPC). As DNA, the CDR3 is TGCGCCAGCAGCTTGGACGATCTAGCCAAAAACATTCAGTACTTC. Amino acids: CASSLDDLAKNIQYF.